Presented here are 23 T cell receptor beta chains from one specimen sequenced in a study of T-cell reconstitution after alpha-beta-depleted transplantation in children. Unique molecular identifiers were incorporated into the prepared TCRbeta library. MiXCR, run by TCRdb on the PCR reads, gives a single entry per CDR3 protein. The sample records around 600,000 distinct CDR3 sequences, approximately 16% being singletons. This sample comprised PBMCs from the stem cell graft donor, obtained from the stem cell graft. These receptors originate from a human donor who donated a stem cell graft to a child with acute myeloid leukemia.

This clonotype has a handful of counts. The V gene is TRBV13, the J gene TRBJ2-5; maybe TRBD1 (5 bases). Trimming took 2 bases from V and 4 from J, leaving 14 bases between them. This CDR3 has 15 amino acids. Germline V CDR1 and CDR2: PRHDT, FYEKMQ (reference sequence). CDR3 sequence reads: CASSLRGSGSETQYF. The CDR3 DNA sequence: TGTGCCAGCAGCTTAAGGGGATCAGGGTCAGAGACCCAGTACTTC.

This clonotype was recorded a few times. V usage is TRBV6-1 and J usage is TRBJ2-7, with 10 bases matching TRBD1. V dropped 7 bases and J dropped 3; count of bases not matched to a gene: 9. Germline loops: CDR1 MNHNS, CDR2 SASEGT. This CDR3 has 15 amino acids. Here the CDR3 reads CASTEGGTGVYEQYF. As DNA, the CDR3 is TGTGCCAGCACCGAAGGCGGGACAGGGGTCTACGAGCAGTACTTC.

V usage is TRBV28 and J usage is TRBJ1-2; a possible D gene is TRBD1 (5 bases). The CDR3 sequence is 15 residues long. Germline V gene sequence: CDR1 MDHEN, CDR2 SYDVKM. V was cut by 7 bases and J by 8 bases, with 23 bases left in between. CDR3: CASIDSRGYNGGYTF. The CDR3 DNA follows: TGTGCCAGCATAGACTCGCGGGGGTACAACGGCGGCTACACCTTC.

This clonotype has at least ten counts. The J gene is TRBJ2-3, the V gene TRBV6-6, with D unresolved. CDR3 length: 11 amino acids. CDR1 is MNHNY, CDR2 SVGAGI, per germline (reference sequence). The germline V and J ends were trimmed by 0 bases and 5 bases, with 0 bases remaining between them. CDR3 nucleotide sequence: TGTGCCAGCAGTTACTCAGATACGCAGTATTTT. Encoded protein: CASSYSDTQYF.

In this sample, this clonotype turned up many times. This rearrangement joins TRBV15 to TRBJ2-3; D is unresolved. This CDR3 has 14 amino acids. Germline CDR1 is LNHNV and CDR2 is YYDKDF (reference sequence). With 5 bases removed from V and 14 bases from J, the gap between germline ends came to 23 bases. The CDR3 spells CATSLRLSSATGYF. The CDR3, as DNA: TGTGCCACCAGCCTGAGATTATCGTCGGCCACTGGGTATTTT.

This clonotype has a count of ten or more. The chain carries TRBV12-3 or TRBV12-4 and TRBJ1-1, with D hard to call. CDR3 length equals 15 residues. V lost 0 bases and J lost 4, with 12 bases in between. This CDR3 is CASSLAPGGGTEAFF. The CDR3 DNA is TGTGCCAGCAGTTTAGCCCCCGGAGGCGGCACTGAAGCTTTCTTT.

The chain links TRBV7-9 to TRBJ2-7; D gene ambiguous. Trimming removed 3 bases from V and 6 bases from J, with 9 bases in between. The CDR3 extends over 12 amino acids. The germline V gene encodes CDR1 SEHNR and CDR2 FQNEAQ (reference sequence). The CDR3 sequence: CASSFQMGEQYF. Here the CDR3 DNA reads TGTGCCAGCAGCTTTCAGATGGGCGAGCAGTACTTC. The full variable domain, in which reference TRBV7-9 and TRBJ2-7 provide the parts outside the CDR3, is DTGVSQNPRHKITKRGQNVTFRCDPISEHNRLYWYRQTLGQGPEFLTYFQNEAQLEKSRLLSDRFSAERPKGSFSTLEIQRTEQGDSAMYLCASSFQMGEQYFGPGTRLTVT.

Many counts were recorded for this clonotype. The chain links TRBV20-1 to TRBJ1-1; TRBD1 might be the D (5 bases). Germline lookup yields CDR1 DFQATT and CDR2 SNEGSKA (reference sequence). The germline V and J ends were trimmed by 0 bases and 3 bases, with 14 bases remaining between them. CDR3 length: 15 amino acids. CDR3 bases: TGCAGTGCTAGAGATCGGTGGGGGGGAGACACTGAAGCTTTCTTT. Protein product: CSARDRWGGDTEAFF.

The chain links TRBV4-3 to TRBJ1-5, with D possibly TRBD1 on 5 matching bases. Germline CDR1 and CDR2: LGHNA and YSLEER. CDR3 length equals 17 residues. The ends were cut back, 0 bases at V and 7 bases at J, with 19 bases in the middle. CDR3: CASSQEGVGTGSQPQHF. The CDR3 nucleotides are TGCGCCAGCAGCCAAGAAGGGGTAGGAACAGGATCCCAGCCCCAGCATTTT.

This clonotype has at least ten counts. The rearrangement uses TRBV25-1 and TRBJ1-2, with a possible D match to TRBD1 (5 bases). The CDR3 extends over 13 amino acids. CDR1 is MGHDK and CDR2 is SYGVNS in the germline V gene. The ends were cut back, 4 bases at V and 8 bases at J, with 14 bases in the middle. CDR3 in DNA: TGTGCCAGCAGTGTAGGGCAGGGAAAGGGCTACACCTTC. Translating it yields CASSVGQGKGYTF.

This clonotype was detected ten times or more. The rearrangement links TRBV20-1 to TRBJ1-1; TRBD1 matches at 8 bases. This CDR3 comprises 15 residues. Germline assignment: CDR1 DFQATT and CDR2 SNEGSKA (reference sequence). The trim removed 0 bases at V and 5 bases at J, leaving 8 bases unmatched. The CDR3 sequence is CSAREDRGAGTEAFF. CDR3 coding DNA: TGCAGTGCTAGAGAAGACAGGGGCGCGGGGACTGAAGCTTTCTTT.

This chain connects TRBV5-1 to TRBJ2-1; 7 nucleotides align to TRBD2. The length of the CDR3 is 16 residues. V lost 1 base to trimming and J lost 4 bases; unmatched junction nucleotides: 8. Germline values: CDR1 SGHRS, CDR2 YFSETQ. The CDR3 loop is CASSLPGTIPYNEQFF. The CDR3 nucleotides are TGCGCCAGCAGCTTGCCAGGGACTATTCCTTACAATGAGCAGTTCTTC.

V gene TRBV20-1 combines with J gene TRBJ2-3; weak D call: TRBD2 (7 bases). V gave up 1 base and J gave up 4 bases, with 12 bases separating them. The CDR3 covers 14 residues. The germline V gene encodes CDR1 DFQATT and CDR2 SNEGSKA (reference sequence). CDR3 protein: CSARAGEGADTQYF. The CDR3, as DNA: TGCAGTGCTAGAGCCGGGGAGGGGGCAGATACGCAGTATTTT.

At least ten counts were recorded for this clonotype. The V call is TRBV15, the J call TRBJ2-1, with 10 bases fitting TRBD1. Trimming at V came to 2 bases and at J to 7 bases, leaving 5 bases not matched to a gene. The germline gives CDR1 LNHNV, CDR2 YYDKDF (reference sequence). CDR3 length: 15 residues. The CDR3 protein is CATSRTGTGENEQFF. Here the CDR3 DNA reads TGTGCCACCAGCAGAACCGGGACAGGGGAAAATGAGCAGTTCTTC.

This clonotype occurred once. A much larger clone lies a single base off, so this may be a read error. The gene calls are TRBV20-1 and TRBJ2-7, with TRBD1 matching 7 bases. The germline CDR1 and CDR2 sequences are DFQATT and SNEGSKA (reference sequence). The CDR3 has 13 residues. The CDR3 loop is CCARDHRGYEQYF. CDR3 DNA: TGCTGTGCTAGAGATCACAGGGGCTACGAGCAGTACTTC.

This clonotype was picked up a small number of times. This chain uses TRBV7-9 with TRBJ2-5; no firm D call. V was cut by 5 bases and J by 2 bases, with 15 bases left in between. The CDR3 extends over 15 amino acids. Per germline, CDR1 SEHNR and CDR2 FQNEAQ (reference sequence). The CDR3 loop reads CASSRSPAIQETQYF. The CDR3, as DNA: TGTGCCAGCAGCCGGTCACCAGCGATACAAGAGACCCAGTACTTC. Complete variable domain (other parts from reference TRBV7-9 and TRBJ2-5): DTGVSQNPRHKITKRGQNVTFRCDPISEHNRLYWYRQTLGQGPEFLTYFQNEAQLEKSRLLSDRFSAERPKGSFSTLEIQRTEQGDSAMYLCASSRSPAIQETQYFGPGTRLLVL.

This chain joins TRBV5-1 and TRBJ1-1; TRBD1 matches at 9 bases. The ends lost 4 bases at V and 11 bases at J; junction bases unmatched: 12. CDR1 SGHRS and CDR2 YFSETQ come from the germline V gene. The CDR3 length is 14 residues. DNA of the CDR3: TGCGCCAGCAGCAGATCCGGGACAGGGTACTCTGCTTTCTTT. It yields the protein CASSRSGTGYSAFF.

The chain has TRBV29-1 and TRBJ2-5; D possibly corresponds to TRBD2 (6 bases). This CDR3 contains 15 residues. Trimming removed 0 bases from V and 1 base from J, with 12 bases in between. Germline V gene data show CDR1 as SQVTM and CDR2 as ANQGSEA. CDR3: CSVEDPAGRQETQYF. CDR3 DNA: TGCAGCGTTGAAGATCCAGCGGGCCGCCAAGAGACCCAGTACTTC. The variable domain in full, with the rest retrieved from reference TRBV29-1 and TRBJ2-5, is SAVISQKPSRDICQRGTSLTIQCQVDSQVTMMFWYRQQPGQSLTLIATANQGSEATYESGFVIDKFPISRPNLTFSTLTVSNMSPEDSSIYLCSVEDPAGRQETQYFGPGTRLLVL.

The CDR3 protein is CASSPPSGGSSYNEQFF. CDR3 bases: TGTGCCAGCAGCCCGCCTAGCGGGGGGAGCTCCTACAATGAGCAGTTCTTC. The chain joins TRBV13 to TRBJ2-1; 11 bases are shared with TRBD2. V shed 5 bases and J 0 bases; nucleotides not matched to a gene: 6. Germline V gene data show CDR1 as PRHDT and CDR2 as FYEKMQ (reference sequence). The CDR3 contains 17 residues.

Ten or more counts support this clonotype. This chain uses TRBV20-1 with TRBJ2-7; D gene unclear. The CDR3 loop spans 13 amino acids. V dropped 2 bases and J dropped 6 bases, with 14 bases sitting between them. CDR1 and CDR2 from the germline V gene are DFQATT and SNEGSKA (reference sequence). The CDR3 DNA reads TGCAGTGCTAGATTGCAGACCACAGCCGAGCAGTACGTC. It is translated as CSARLQTTAEQYV.

Many counts were recorded for this clonotype. The rearrangement uses TRBV5-6 and TRBJ1-3; TRBD1 might be the D (6 bases). CDR1 and CDR2 (germline): SGHDT, YYEEEE. With 5 bases removed from V and 0 bases from J, the gap between germline ends came to 15 bases. The CDR3 loop spans 16 amino acids. CDR3 sequence (DNA): TGTGCCAGCAGTGGCGACAGGAGGAGCTCTGGAAACACCATATATTTT. Protein sequence: CASSGDRRSSGNTIYF.

This clonotype was counted between two and nine times. This rearrangement joins TRBV10-1 to TRBJ1-2; 9 bases agree with TRBD1. The J segment lost 5 bases and the V segment lost 7 bases, leaving 11 bases of the junction unmatched. CDR1 and CDR2 (germline): WNHNN, SYGVQD (reference sequence). This CDR3 region has 15 residues. The CDR3 DNA follows: TGCGCCAGCAATGCCTCCCGGGACAGGGTGTATGGCTACACCTTC. As protein: CASNASRDRVYGYTF.

This clonotype was observed a handful of times. The gene calls are TRBV5-1 and TRBJ2-1; no firm D call. From germline, CDR1 is SGHRS and CDR2 YFSETQ. The V gene lost 1 base and the J gene lost 5 bases, with 7 bases spanning the gap. The CDR3 is 13 residues long. The CDR3 is CASSLNMNNEQFF. The DNA for the CDR3 is TGCGCCAGCAGCTTGAACATGAACAATGAGCAGTTCTTC. Full variable domain (missing parts from reference TRBV5-1 and TRBJ2-1): KAGVTQTPRYLIKTRGQQVTLSCSPISGHRSVSWYQQTPGQGLQFLFEYFSETQRNKGNFPGRFSGRQFSNSRSEMNVSTLELGDSALYLCASSLNMNNEQFFGPGTRLTVL.